A single sample is the source of the 28 T cell receptor beta chains below, sequenced in a study of T cells in localized non-small cell lung cancer. Assay used: immunoSEQ multiplex PCR; TCRdb lists only in-frame clones, some missing. The sample lists around 3,500 clones; about 30% were seen once. Sequences were derived from normal lung tissue next to the tumor, sampled before any cancer treatment. The receptors were sampled from a woman aged 35 to 70 with stage I lung adenocarcinoma.

The genes are TRBV6-8 and TRBJ2-1, with 8 bases identical to TRBD1. J gave up 7 bases and V 7 bases, and 3 bases lay outside the gene matches. This CDR3 has 12 residues. Looked up from germline, CDR1 is MNHGY and CDR2 is SAAAGT. The CDR3 protein is CASTGGPNEQFF. DNA for the CDR3: TGTGCCAGCACAGGGGGCCCAAATGAGCAGTTCTTC.

There are a few counts of this clone. The chain has TRBV4-1 and TRBJ2-5; the match to TRBD2 covers 12 bases. There are 20 residues in the CDR3. The germline gives CDR1 MGHRA, CDR2 YSYEKL. The V and J ends lost 0 bases and 5 bases, in that order; junction bases with no gene match: 16. This CDR3 reads CASSQEAPTATSGGRETQYF. CDR3 bases: TGCGCCAGCAGCCAAGAAGCCCCGACGGCGACTAGCGGGGGAAGGGAGACCCAGTACTTC.

This clone was picked up a small number of times. Other DNA sequences within the sample encode an identical CDR3. The chain joins TRBV9 to TRBJ1-1; unclear D gene. Between the trimmed V and J ends, which lost 7 bases and 1 base, there was a span of 8 bases. Germline V gene data show CDR1 as SGDLS and CDR2 as YYNGEE. The CDR3 runs 12 residues. Here the CDR3 DNA reads TGTGCCAGCCGGTTCCAGAACACTGAAGCTTTCTTT. Protein product: CASRFQNTEAFF.

This chain joins TRBV29-1 and TRBJ2-5; TRBD2 agrees at 8 bases. The V and J ends lost 4 bases and 1 base, in that order; junction bases with no gene match: 5. The length of the CDR3 is 14 residues. Germline CDR1 reads SQVTM; CDR2 reads ANQGSEA. The CDR3 loop is CSVGAGELQETQYF. In DNA form, the CDR3 reads TGCAGCGTTGGAGCGGGAGAACTCCAAGAGACCCAGTACTTC.

The chain carries TRBV5-1 and TRBJ1-3; possibly TRBD1 for D (5 bases). The V end was cut by 0 bases, the J end by 4 bases, with 11 bases between. Germline lookup yields CDR1 SGHRS and CDR2 YFSETQ. This CDR3 has 15 residues. CDR3 amino acids: CASSLESGTGNTIYF. The CDR3 DNA follows: TGCGCCAGCAGCTTGGAATCGGGGACCGGAAACACCATATATTTT.

This clone has more than one count but fewer than ten. This chain uses TRBV6-8 with TRBJ2-1, with D possibly TRBD2 on 5 matching bases. In germline, CDR1 is MNHGY, CDR2 SAAAGT. V lost 2 bases to trimming and J lost 7 bases, with 15 bases between them. CDR3 length: 15 amino acids. The CDR3 loop reads CASSYPVIGENEQFF. CDR3 in DNA: TGTGCCAGCAGTTACCCTGTAATTGGGGAGAATGAGCAGTTCTTC.

This chain joins TRBV18 and TRBJ1-2; D is perhaps TRBD1 (6 bases). The CDR3 spans 13 residues. The germline CDR1 and CDR2 sequences are KGHSH and LQKENI. Between the trimmed V and J ends, which lost 2 bases and 3 bases, there was a span of 7 bases. Written as DNA, the CDR3 is TGTGCCAGCTCACCAGGGGGCGACTATGGCTACACCTTC. Amino acid sequence: CASSPGGDYGYTF. The full variable domain, completed using reference TRBV18 and TRBJ1-2, is NAGVMQNPRHLVRRRGQEARLRCSPMKGHSHVYWYRQLPEEGLKFMVYLQKENIIDESGMPKERFSAEFPKEGPSILRIQQVVRGDSAAYFCASSPGGDYGYTFGSGTRLTVV.

This chain uses TRBV6-8 with TRBJ2-2; the D call may be TRBD1 or TRBD2 (5 bases each). Germline CDR1 reads MNHGY; CDR2 reads SAAAGT. V lost 7 bases to trimming and J lost 2 bases, with 23 bases between them. The CDR3 is 18 amino acids. DNA of the CDR3: TGTGCCAGCACTAAACGCTCACCCGGGGCCTTAAACACCGGGGAGCTGTTTTTT. It translates to CASTKRSPGALNTGELFF.

In its sample, this clone ranks as medium-sized (0.01 to 0.1%). This chain uses TRBV6-8 with TRBJ1-2; TRBD1 matches at 10 bases. V was clipped by 5 bases and J by 9 bases; unmatched bases: 6. Germline assignment: CDR1 MNHGY and CDR2 SAAAGT. This CDR3 is built from 13 residues. The CDR3 reads CASSAGTGESYTF. The CDR3 bases are TGTGCCAGCAGTGCCGGGACAGGGGAGAGCTACACCTTC.

The rearrangement uses TRBV6-1 and TRBJ2-7; 10 bases are a match to TRBD1. V dropped 0 bases and J dropped 6; count of bases not matched to a gene: 8. There are 16 residues in the CDR3. Germline-derived CDR1 and CDR2 are MNHNS and SASEGT. The CDR3 loop is CASSEASGQGISEQYF. In DNA, the CDR3 is TGTGCCAGCAGTGAAGCTTCGGGACAGGGGATTTCCGAGCAGTACTTC.

This chain uses TRBV14 with TRBJ2-3; a possible D gene is TRBD2 (6 bases). The CDR3 has 15 amino acids. The ends were cut back, 4 bases at V and 0 bases at J, with 11 bases in the middle. The germline V gene has CDR1 SGHDN and CDR2 FVKESK. The DNA for the CDR3 is TGTGCCAGCAGCCCGGGCGGGGCTAGCACAGATACGCAGTATTTT. Encoded protein: CASSPGGASTDTQYF. Full variable domain (rest looked up from reference TRBV14 and TRBJ2-3): EAGVTQFPSHSVIEKGQTVTLRCDPISGHDNLYWYRRVMGKEIKFLLHFVKESKQDESGMPNNRFLAERTGGTYSTLKVQPAELEDSGVYFCASSPGGASTDTQYFGPGTRLTVL.

The chain joins TRBV30 to TRBJ1-2; D not resolved. Germline V CDR1 and CDR2: GTSNPN, SVGIG (reference sequence). The CDR3 totals 12 residues. With 1 base removed from V and 8 bases from J, the gap between germline ends came to 11 bases. In DNA form, the CDR3 reads TGTGCCTGGAGTGGTGGAGGGTTCGGCTACACCTTC. It yields the protein CAWSGGGFGYTF.

The rearrangement joins TRBV5-1 to TRBJ2-2; the match to TRBD2 covers 7 bases. Germline trimming cut 2 bases from V and 0 bases from J; bases unmatched to any gene: 4. In germline, CDR1 is SGHRS, CDR2 YFSETQ. This CDR3 comprises 16 residues. The CDR3 loop is CASSFAAGANTGELFF. The CDR3, as DNA: TGCGCCAGCAGCTTTGCGGCGGGAGCGAACACCGGGGAGCTGTTTTTT.

This clone ranks as medium-sized (0.01 to 0.1%). This chain links TRBV6-8 with TRBJ2-7; 11 nucleotides line up with TRBD1. There are 15 residues in the CDR3. Germline V gene lookup returns CDR1 MNHGY and CDR2 SAAAGT. The junction had 7 bases not matched to a gene; V was cut back by 7 bases and J by 2 bases. The chain's CDR3 is CASTRDRGSAYEQYF. CDR3 coding DNA: TGTGCCAGCACCAGGGACAGGGGGTCGGCCTACGAGCAGTACTTC.

The rearrangement joins TRBV19 to TRBJ1-2; the D gene is possibly TRBD1 (5 bases). V lost 7 bases and J lost 5, with 14 bases in between. CDR1 and CDR2 from the germline V gene are LNHDA and SQIVND (reference sequence). CDR3 size: 13 residues. Here the CDR3 reads CASTIWGKYGYTF. In DNA form, the CDR3 reads TGTGCCAGTACCATATGGGGGAAGTATGGCTACACCTTC.

This clone occurred a few times. This sequence joins TRBV19 and TRBJ1-2; D gene unclear. This CDR3 region has 17 residues. Germline V gene lookup returns CDR1 LNHDA and CDR2 SQIVND (reference sequence). V lost 0 bases, J lost 4 bases, and 18 bases lay in between. CDR3 residues: CASSIDRWAVLIYGYTF. CDR3 nucleotides: TGTGCCAGTAGTATAGACAGGTGGGCAGTGCTTATCTATGGCTACACCTTC.

This clone was observed a handful of times. The DNA for the CDR3 is TGTGCCAGCAGTCTGAGGGGACAGGAGGCATTTGATCAGCCCCAGCATTTT. It codes for CASSLRGQEAFDQPQHF. This rearrangement joins TRBV6-8 to TRBJ1-5; 8 positions match TRBD1. Germline CDR1 and CDR2: MNHGY and SAAAGT. V shed 5 bases and J 5 bases; nucleotides not matched to a gene: 14. The CDR3 is 17 residues long.

V and J are TRBV11-3 and TRBJ2-5; no definite D call. Germline CDR1 SGHNT, CDR2 YENEEA. The V end was cut by 3 bases, the J end by 2 bases, with 16 bases between. The CDR3 has 16 residues. The CDR3 region has the DNA TGTGCCAGCAGCTTTGGGTCGACACCTAGGCAAGAGACCCAGTACTTC. Translation gives CASSFGSTPRQETQYF.

The CDR3 DNA is TGTGCCAGCTCACCACGTAGGGGGACTAATGAAAAACTGTTTTTT. Protein sequence: CASSPRRGTNEKLFF. The chain combines TRBV18 with TRBJ1-4; tentative D call: TRBD1 (6 bases). Trimming took off 1 base at V and 2 bases at J, with 8 bases between the two ends. The germline gives CDR1 KGHSH, CDR2 LQKENI. The CDR3 loop spans 15 amino acids.

The chain links TRBV15 to TRBJ2-4, with D possibly being TRBD1 (5 bases). Germline V gives CDR1 LNHNV, CDR2 YYDKDF (reference sequence). V was trimmed by 0 bases and J by 2 bases, leaving 20 bases between them. CDR3 size: 19 residues. CDR3 amino acids: CATSREPLRFGATKNIQYF. CDR3 nucleotide sequence: TGTGCCACCAGCAGAGAGCCCCTACGATTTGGGGCTACCAAAAACATTCAGTACTTC.

This clone is termed medium-sized. The V and J genes are TRBV6-8 and TRBJ1-4; a possible D gene is TRBD1 (5 bases). V was trimmed by 6 bases and J by 7 bases, leaving 18 bases between them. The CDR3 spans 15 residues. Germline values: CDR1 MNHGY, CDR2 SAAAGT. CDR3 region: CASSGDGPPVEKLFF. The CDR3 DNA is TGTGCCAGCAGCGGGGACGGCCCCCCGGTTGAAAAACTGTTTTTT.

Only a few counts were recorded for this clone. The CDR3 here is CASSSDTGLRAFF. As DNA, the CDR3 is TGTGCCAGCAGTTCGGATACAGGGCTCCGAGCTTTCTTT. The chain employs TRBV28 and TRBJ1-1; perhaps TRBD1 as D (6 bases). Germline loops: CDR1 MDHEN, CDR2 SYDVKM. V gave up 4 bases and J gave up 10 bases, with 16 bases separating them. This CDR3 comprises 13 residues.

This clone was picked up one time. The chain is built from TRBV5-1 and TRBJ2-1; 11 bases map to TRBD2. V was clipped by 0 bases and J by 9 bases; unmatched bases: 5. There are 15 residues in the CDR3. The germline gives CDR1 SGHRS, CDR2 YFSETQ. CDR3 in amino acids: CASSLAALAGGEQFF. CDR3 nucleotides: TGCGCCAGCAGCTTGGCGGCCCTAGCGGGGGGTGAGCAGTTCTTC.

In this sample, this clone turned up a few times. The chain's CDR3 is CASRDMTGWGEKLFF. The CDR3 DNA is TGTGCCAGCAGGGACATGACAGGGTGGGGTGAAAAACTGTTTTTT. This chain connects TRBV2 to TRBJ1-4; 7 nucleotides line up with TRBD1. The CDR3 consists of 15 residues. The germline V gene encodes CDR1 SNHLY and CDR2 FYNNEI. V shed 6 bases, J shed 7 bases, and the junction held 11 bases outside the gene matches.

This clone has more than one count but fewer than ten. CDR3 loop: CASSRDSSYNEQFF. As DNA, the CDR3 is TGTGCCAGCAGCCGGGACAGCTCCTACAATGAGCAGTTCTTC. The gene calls are TRBV7-1 and TRBJ2-1, with 7 bases aligning to TRBD1. TRBV7-1 is an ORF, and what it does is uncertain. The CDR3 extends over 14 amino acids. V gave up 5 bases and J gave up 0 bases; unmatched junction bases: 1.

This sequence joins TRBV19 and TRBJ2-3, with 10 bases fitting TRBD2. Germline V lookup: CDR1 LNHDA, CDR2 SQIVND (reference sequence). V lost 5 bases, J lost 1 base, and 3 bases stayed unmatched. This CDR3 has 15 amino acids. CDR3 in DNA: TGTGCCAGTAGTGGCCTAGCGGGGGGCACAGATACGCAGTATTTT. It yields the protein CASSGLAGGTDTQYF.

This clone was observed a few times. The chain has TRBV15 and TRBJ1-4, with D unresolved. This CDR3 has 17 amino acids. V lost 1 base and J lost 8, with 20 bases in between. The germline V gene encodes CDR1 LNHNV and CDR2 YYDKDF (reference sequence). CDR3 protein: CATSRVGGFSGGEKLFF. Written as DNA, the CDR3 is TGTGCCACCAGCAGAGTGGGTGGGTTCTCCGGCGGGGAAAAACTGTTTTTT.

This clone was observed a handful of times. The rearrangement joins TRBV11-3 to TRBJ2-5; TRBD2 matches 14 bases. The CDR3 loop spans 15 amino acids. From germline, CDR1 is SGHNT and CDR2 YENEEA. V dropped 8 bases and J dropped 5; count of bases not matched to a gene: 7. This chain's CDR3 is CASGLAGGRTETQYF. CDR3 in DNA: TGTGCCAGCGGACTAGCGGGGGGTAGGACGGAGACCCAGTACTTC.